The next 20 T cell receptor beta chains were all read from a single sample in a study of shared clonotypes between healthy human individuals. Libraries were prepared by immunoSEQ multiplex PCR; TCRdb keeps only in-frame clonotypes and omits some of them. The data show around 430,000 clones, around 79% seen once. Sequenced input: PBMCs. The receptors derive from a woman between 40 and 55 years old in good health. Some clones in this sample may be carry-over from other donors' samples.

This clone was detected only once. As DNA, the CDR3 is TGTGCCAGCAGCCAAGAAGGGGGGGTCTCCAATGAGCAGTTCTTC. Protein: CASSQEGGVSNEQFF. This chain joins TRBV4-2 and TRBJ2-1; D might be TRBD2 (7 bases). V gave up 0 bases and J gave up 6 bases, with 12 bases separating them. Germline CDR1 LGHNA, CDR2 YNFKEQ. The CDR3 is 15 amino acids.

The V gene is TRBV28, the J gene TRBJ2-7, with D possibly matching TRBD1 (6 bases). CDR3 length equals 15 residues. Looked up from germline, CDR1 is MDHEN and CDR2 is SYDVKM. Trimming shortened V by 2 bases and J by 2 bases, and 13 bases separated the two germline ends. The CDR3: CASSLIGAGAYEQYF. For the CDR3, the DNA is TGTGCCAGCAGTTTAATCGGGGCAGGGGCCTACGAGCAGTACTTC.

The genes are TRBV7-8 and TRBJ1-3; weak D call: TRBD1 (5 bases). The CDR3 totals 15 residues. Germline loops: CDR1 SGHVS, CDR2 FQNEAQ. Trimming cost V 0 bases and J 1 base, with 7 bases left between them. The CDR3 here is CASSLAPGSGNTIYF. The CDR3 DNA is TGTGCCAGCAGCTTAGCGCCAGGGTCTGGAAACACCATATATTTT.

The chain recombines TRBV5-6 with TRBJ2-1; D perhaps matches TRBD2 (6 bases). This CDR3 spans 13 amino acids. Germline CDR1 SGHDT, CDR2 YYEEEE. V shed 4 bases and J shed 9 bases, with 14 bases lying between them. CDR3 protein: CASSLYQEGEQFF. The CDR3 DNA reads TGTGCCAGCAGCCTGTACCAGGAGGGTGAGCAGTTCTTC.

V and J are TRBV9 and TRBJ1-1, with TRBD1 as a possible D gene (6 bases). The germline V gene has CDR1 SGDLS and CDR2 YYNGEE. V lost 1 base, J lost 3 bases, and 16 bases lay in between. CDR3 length: 16 residues. In DNA form, the CDR3 reads TGTGCCAGCAGCGTAAGTGGGGGCGCTTGGGACACTGAAGCTTTCTTT. It is translated as CASSVSGGAWDTEAFF.

This clone was observed a handful of times. The chain uses TRBV4-1 and TRBJ2-5, with D perhaps TRBD1 or TRBD2 (5 bases each). Between the trimmed V and J ends, which lost 2 bases and 2 bases, there was a span of 18 bases. Germline V gene sequence: CDR1 MGHRA, CDR2 YSYEKL. The CDR3 is made up of 17 amino acids. The CDR3 DNA reads as TGCGCCAGCAGCCAACCCGTAGCCAGGGACGGACAAGAGACCCAGTACTTC. Its translation: CASSQPVARDGQETQYF.

The rearrangement links TRBV7-2 to TRBJ2-7, with a possible D match to TRBD2 (5 bases). Trimming shortened V by 3 bases and J by 0 bases, and 15 bases separated the two germline ends. CDR1 SGHTA and CDR2 FQGNSA come from the germline V gene. The CDR3 contains 16 residues. Here the CDR3 DNA reads TGTGCCAGCAGCTTCGATAGCGTTAGCCGCTCCTACGAGCAGTACTTC. This translates into CASSFDSVSRSYEQYF.

This clone was counted many times. This chain links TRBV28 with TRBJ1-5, with D uncertain. This CDR3 spans 15 amino acids. Germline CDR1 MDHEN, CDR2 SYDVKM. The V and J ends lost 5 bases and 5 bases respectively, with 16 bases between them. The DNA of the CDR3 is TGTGCCAGCAGTCCCCCCAAGGGTGGGGATCAGCCCCAGCATTTT. It is translated as CASSPPKGGDQPQHF.

The V call is TRBV11-2, the J call TRBJ2-2; no reliable D call. The CDR3 is 16 residues long. Trimming took off 5 bases at V and 0 bases at J, with 13 bases between the two ends. Germline V gives CDR1 SGHAT, CDR2 FQNNGV. The CDR3 bases are TGTGCCAGCAGCCATGTGGGTTCCGCGAACACCGGGGAGCTGTTTTTT. Translating gives CASSHVGSANTGELFF.

This sequence joins TRBV5-1 and TRBJ2-3, with 7 bases fitting TRBD1. V gave up 4 bases and J gave up 4 bases; unmatched junction bases: 9. Germline V gene lookup returns CDR1 SGHRS and CDR2 YFSETQ. The CDR3 consists of 15 residues. CDR3 nucleotides: TGCGCCAGCAGCGTCGACAGGGCCCAGGCAGATACGCAGTATTTT. It specifies CASSVDRAQADTQYF.

The chain has TRBV7-3 and TRBJ2-1, with TRBD2 matching 13 bases. This CDR3 spans 15 amino acids. Losses at the gene ends were 5 bases for V and 5 bases for J; bases not matched to a gene: 3. Germline lookup yields CDR1 SGHTA and CDR2 FQGTGA. The CDR3 DNA is TGTGCCAGCAGCCGGGGACTAGCGGGAAACAATGAGCAGTTCTTC. It is translated as CASSRGLAGNNEQFF.

The genes are TRBV6-5 and TRBJ2-2, with D perhaps matching TRBD1 or TRBD2 (5 bases each). Trimming stripped 6 bases from V and 7 bases from J, with 15 bases between. CDR3 length equals 14 residues. CDR1 and CDR2 (germline): MNHEY, SVGAGI. CDR3: CASSPTGTHGELFF. The DNA of the CDR3 is TGTGCCAGCAGCCCCACTGGGACGCACGGGGAGCTGTTTTTT.

The CDR3 reads CASSLSRPAIQRGSYNEQFF. CDR3 sequence (DNA): TGTGCCAGCAGTTTGTCGAGGCCCGCCATCCAGCGGGGATCCTACAATGAGCAGTTCTTC. This chain connects TRBV28 to TRBJ2-1; 7 nucleotides agree with TRBD2. J gave up 1 base and V 3 bases, and 18 bases lay outside the gene matches. The CDR3 has 20 amino acids. CDR1 is MDHEN and CDR2 is SYDVKM in the germline V gene.

The rearrangement links TRBV7-2 to TRBJ2-1; D gene unclear. Germline values: CDR1 SGHTA, CDR2 FQGNSA. V gave up 2 bases and J gave up 0 bases, with 11 bases separating them. The length of the CDR3 is 16 residues. The CDR3 is CASSLSRSSSYNEQFF. CDR3 DNA sequence: TGTGCCAGCAGCTTAAGCCGATCTAGCTCCTACAATGAGCAGTTCTTC.

This clone was detected only once. J is TRBJ2-1 and V is TRBV7-3, with TRBD2 matching over 9 bases. The length of the CDR3 is 16 residues. The germline gives CDR1 SGHTA, CDR2 FQGTGA. The trim removed 5 bases at V and 2 bases at J, leaving 7 bases unmatched. The DNA of the CDR3 is TGTGCCAGCAGCACCTATAGCGGGAGTACCTACAATGAGCAGTTCTTC. It translates to CASSTYSGSTYNEQFF. Together with reference TRBV7-3 and TRBJ2-1, the CDR3 gives the full variable domain: GAGVSQTPSNKVTEKGKYVELRCDPISGHTALYWYRQSLGQGPEFLIYFQGTGAADDSGLPNDRFFAVRPEGSVSTLKIQRTERGDSAVYLCASSTYSGSTYNEQFFGPGTRLTVL.

DNA of the CDR3: TGTGCCAGCAGTCTCAATCAGGGGTGGGCCACTGAAGCTTTCTTT. The encoded protein is CASSLNQGWATEAFF. The genes are TRBV6-1 and TRBJ1-1, with D perhaps TRBD1 (6 bases). Trimming removed 5 bases at V and 4 bases at J, with 17 bases between. The CDR3 is made up of 15 amino acids. The germline V gene encodes CDR1 MNHNS and CDR2 SASEGT.

The V gene is TRBV2, the J gene TRBJ2-3; possible D gene TRBD1, 5 bases. The CDR3 covers 14 residues. Per germline, CDR1 SNHLY and CDR2 FYNNEI. V shed 5 bases and J shed 0 bases, with 9 bases lying between them. The CDR3 protein is CASSKTVSTDTQYF. CDR3 coding DNA: TGTGCCAGCAGTAAGACAGTTAGCACAGATACGCAGTATTTT.

V is TRBV6-6 and J is TRBJ2-5; D possibly matches TRBD1 or TRBD2 (6 bases each). Germline V gene lookup returns CDR1 MNHNY and CDR2 SVGAGI (reference sequence). The germline V and J ends were trimmed by 5 bases and 4 bases, with 20 bases remaining between them. The CDR3 sequence is 16 residues long. CDR3 in DNA: TGTGCCAGCAGTCCCGGAGGGGGAGGCGTGAGAGAGACCCAGTACTTC. Translating gives CASSPGGGGVRETQYF.

Remarks on this clone: This specimen includes other DNA sequences encoding the same CDR3. The chain carries TRBV20-1 and TRBJ2-7; D not resolved. The CDR3 spans 11 residues. Trimming took 1 base from V and 4 from J, leaving 5 bases between them. Germline loops: CDR1 DFQATT, CDR2 SNEGSKA (reference sequence). CDR3 sequence reads: CSARVGYEQYF. The CDR3 bases are TGCAGTGCTAGAGTGGGGTACGAGCAGTACTTC.

This rearrangement joins TRBV10-2 to TRBJ1-4, with 7 bases matching TRBD1. Germline-derived CDR1 and CDR2 are WSHSY and SAAADI. J lost 3 bases, V lost 6 bases, and 7 bases had no gene match. This CDR3 has 15 residues. CDR3 in amino acids: CASSLTGTANEKLFF. CDR3 bases: TGCGCCAGCAGCCTTACCGGGACAGCTAATGAAAAACTGTTTTTT.